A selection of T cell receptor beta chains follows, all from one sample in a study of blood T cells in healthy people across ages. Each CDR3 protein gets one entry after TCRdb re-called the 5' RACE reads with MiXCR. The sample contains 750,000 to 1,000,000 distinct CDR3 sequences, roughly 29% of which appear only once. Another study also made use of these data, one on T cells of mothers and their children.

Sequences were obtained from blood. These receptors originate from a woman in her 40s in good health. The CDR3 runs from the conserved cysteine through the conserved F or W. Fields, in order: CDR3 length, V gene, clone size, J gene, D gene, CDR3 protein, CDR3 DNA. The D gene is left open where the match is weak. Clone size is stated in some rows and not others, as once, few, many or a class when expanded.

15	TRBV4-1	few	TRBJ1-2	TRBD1	CASSPRDRGGDGYTF	TGCGCCAGCAGCCCCCGGGACAGGGGGGGAGATGGCTACACCTTC
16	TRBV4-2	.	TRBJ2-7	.	CAGSQDTQWGRYEQYF	TGTGCCGGCAGCCAAGATACGCAGTGGGGTCGCTACGAGCAGTACTTC
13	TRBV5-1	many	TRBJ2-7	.	CASSFGVSYEQYF	TGCGCCAGCAGCTTCGGGGTATCCTACGAGCAGTACTTC
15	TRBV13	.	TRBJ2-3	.	CASSLLGSRADTQYF	TGTGCCAGCAGCTTATTGGGTAGTCGTGCAGATACGCAGTATTTT
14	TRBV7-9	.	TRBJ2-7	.	CASVEGSSYNEQYF	TGTGCCAGCGTGGAGGGGAGCTCCTACAATGAGCAGTACTTC
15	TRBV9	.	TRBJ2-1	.	CASSVSGGGHNEQFF	TGTGCCAGCAGCGTATCGGGCGGGGGCCACAATGAGCAGTTCTTC
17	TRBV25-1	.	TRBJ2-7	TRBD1	CTSSEYYPGQGSYEQYF	TGTACCAGCAGTGAATATTATCCGGGACAGGGGTCTTACGAGCAGTACTTC
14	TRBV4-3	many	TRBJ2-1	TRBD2	CASSQDGRGDEQFF	TGCGCCAGCAGCCAAGACGGTCGGGGGGATGAGCAGTTCTTC
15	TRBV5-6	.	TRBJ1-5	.	CASSLWAGSQQPQHF	TGTGCCAGCAGCTTGTGGGCAGGGTCCCAACAGCCCCAGCATTTT
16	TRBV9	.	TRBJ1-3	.	CASRRELRLSGNTIYF	TGTGCCAGCAGAAGGGAACTTAGACTATCTGGAAACACCATATATTTT
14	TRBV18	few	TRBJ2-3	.	CASSPPKGFDTQYF	TGTGCCAGCTCACCACCGAAGGGGTTTGATACGCAGTATTTT
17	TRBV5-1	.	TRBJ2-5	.	CASSLEVGGPLQETQYF	TGCGCCAGCAGCTTGGAGGTCGGGGGCCCTTTGCAAGAGACCCAGTACTTC
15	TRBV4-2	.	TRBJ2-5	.	CASNQELYSQETQYF	TGTGCCAGCAACCAAGAACTATACTCCCAAGAGACCCAGTACTTC
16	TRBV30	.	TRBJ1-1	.	CAWSTGQGLVNTEAFF	TGTGCCTGGAGTACTGGCCAGGGGTTGGTGAACACTGAAGCTTTCTTT
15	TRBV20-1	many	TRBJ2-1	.	CSAIGYRSSYNEQFF	TGCAGTGCTATCGGTTATCGGTCCTCCTACAATGAGCAGTTCTTC
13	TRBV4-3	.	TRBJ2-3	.	CASSQVPSDTQYF	TGCGCCAGCAGCCAAGTACCTTCAGATACGCAGTATTTT
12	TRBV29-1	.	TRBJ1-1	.	CSVADTNTEAFF	TGCAGCGTTGCGGACACTAACACTGAAGCTTTCTTT
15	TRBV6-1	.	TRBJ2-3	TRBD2	CATLAGGRHTDTQYF	TGTGCCACCTTAGCGGGGGGGCGTCACACAGATACGCAGTATTTT
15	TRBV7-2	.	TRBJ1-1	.	CASSPPLGTNTEAFF	TGTGCCAGCAGCCCACCTTTGGGGACTAACACTGAAGCTTTCTTT
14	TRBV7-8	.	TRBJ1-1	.	CASSPWGQNTEAFF	TGTGCCAGCAGCCCTTGGGGACAAAACACTGAAGCTTTCTTT
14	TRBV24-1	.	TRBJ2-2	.	CATSDSLNTGELFF	TGTGCCACCAGTGATTCTCTGAACACCGGGGAGCTGTTTTTT
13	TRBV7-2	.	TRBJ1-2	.	CASSRVGDYGYTF	TGTGCCAGCAGCCGAGTTGGAGACTATGGCTACACCTTC
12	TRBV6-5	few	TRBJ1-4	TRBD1	CASGTGVEKLFF	TGTGCCAGCGGGACAGGGGTTGAAAAACTGTTTTTT
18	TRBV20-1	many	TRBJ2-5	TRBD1	CSAHTGGAGANSRGTQYF	TGCAGTGCTCATACAGGGGGCGCTGGGGCAAACTCAAGAGGGACCCAGTACTTC
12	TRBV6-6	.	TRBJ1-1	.	CASTVMNTEAFF	TGTGCCAGCACAGTCATGAACACTGAAGCTTTCTTT
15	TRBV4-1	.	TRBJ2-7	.	CASSQGRFSPYEQYF	TGCGCCAGCAGCCAAGGAAGATTTAGCCCCTACGAGCAGTACTTC
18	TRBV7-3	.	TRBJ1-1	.	CASSLSTVGQRMNTEAFF	TGTGCCAGCAGCTTAAGTACCGTTGGACAGCGCATGAACACTGAAGCTTTCTTT
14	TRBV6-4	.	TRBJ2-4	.	CAISGRVPGNIQYF	TGTGCCATCAGTGGAAGGGTGCCAGGAAACATTCAGTACTTC
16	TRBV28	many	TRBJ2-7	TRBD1	CASRDLWDRESDEQYF	TGTGCCAGCAGGGACCTTTGGGACAGGGAAAGCGACGAGCAGTACTTC
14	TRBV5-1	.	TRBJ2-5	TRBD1	CASSCPGQAETQYF	TGCGCCAGCAGCTGCCCGGGACAGGCGGAGACCCAGTACTTC
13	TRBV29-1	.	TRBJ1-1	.	CSVSGAGGTEAFF	TGCAGCGTCTCAGGGGCGGGAGGCACTGAAGCTTTCTTT
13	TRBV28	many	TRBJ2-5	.	CANSRGSQETQYF	TGTGCCAACAGTCGGGGCAGCCAAGAGACCCAGTACTTC
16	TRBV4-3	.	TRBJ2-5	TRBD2	CASSPRLAGQQETQYF	TGCGCCAGCAGCCCTAGACTAGCGGGACAACAAGAGACCCAGTACTTC
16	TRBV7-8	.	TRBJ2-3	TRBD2	CASSLVLAGAGDTQYF	TGTGCCAGCAGCTTAGTACTAGCGGGGGCTGGAGATACGCAGTATTTT
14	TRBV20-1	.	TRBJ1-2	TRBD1	CSAIQRDSDYGYTF	TGCAGTGCTATTCAACGGGACAGCGACTATGGCTACACCTTC
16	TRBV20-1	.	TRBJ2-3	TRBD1	CSASMRTGRSTDTQYF	TGCAGTGCTAGTATGCGGACAGGGCGAAGCACAGATACGCAGTATTTT
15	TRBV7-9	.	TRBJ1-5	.	CASSTSGDTNQPQHF	TGTGCCAGCAGCACTAGCGGGGATACTAATCAGCCCCAGCATTTT
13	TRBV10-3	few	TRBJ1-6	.	CATGQTNNSPLHF	TGTGCCACCGGACAGACAAATAATTCACCCCTCCACTTT
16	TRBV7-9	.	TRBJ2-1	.	CASSSRVAEVYNEQFF	TGTGCCAGCAGCTCTAGGGTAGCGGAGGTATACAATGAGCAGTTCTTC
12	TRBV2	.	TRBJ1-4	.	CATNADREKLFF	TGTGCCACCAACGCGGACCGAGAAAAACTGTTTTTT
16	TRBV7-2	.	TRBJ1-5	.	CASSLALRGHNQPQHF	TGTGCCAGCAGCCTAGCCCTAAGAGGGCACAATCAGCCCCAGCATTTT
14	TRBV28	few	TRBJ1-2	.	CASSPGPTNYGYTF	TGTGCCAGCAGTCCGGGACCAACTAACTATGGCTACACCTTC
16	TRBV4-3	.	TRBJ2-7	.	CASSQEGSSDSYEQYF	TGCGCCAGCAGCCAAGAAGGTAGTAGCGACTCCTACGAGCAGTACTTC
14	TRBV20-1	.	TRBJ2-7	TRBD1	CSARELDRGDEQYF	TGCAGTGCTAGAGAACTGGACAGGGGGGACGAGCAGTACTTC
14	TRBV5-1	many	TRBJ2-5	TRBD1	CASSLRQGWETQYF	TGCGCCAGCAGCTTACGACAGGGATGGGAGACCCAGTACTTC
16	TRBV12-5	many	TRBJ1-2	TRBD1	CASGSTGQGIARSYTF	TGTGCTAGTGGTTCGACCGGACAGGGGATTGCCAGGAGCTACACCTTC
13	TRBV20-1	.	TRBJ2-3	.	CSARTPGINTQYF	TGCAGTGCTAGAACTCCGGGAATAAATACGCAGTATTTT
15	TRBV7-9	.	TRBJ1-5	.	CASSGTQGSNQPQHF	TGTGCCAGCAGCGGTACCCAGGGGAGCAATCAGCCCCAGCATTTT
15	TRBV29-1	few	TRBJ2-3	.	CSVEDGRRSTDTQYF	TGCAGCGTTGAAGACGGAAGACGGAGCACAGATACGCAGTATTTT
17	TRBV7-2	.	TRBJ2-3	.	CASSAYRVVSSTDTQYF	TGTGCCAGCAGCGCTTACAGGGTAGTTTCAAGCACAGATACGCAGTATTTT
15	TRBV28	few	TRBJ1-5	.	CASTRRDVYNQPQHF	TGTGCCAGCACCCGACGGGACGTATACAATCAGCCCCAGCATTTT
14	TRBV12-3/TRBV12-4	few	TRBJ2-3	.	CASTYLGLTDTQYF	TGTGCCAGCACCTATTTAGGGCTCACAGATACGCAGTATTTT
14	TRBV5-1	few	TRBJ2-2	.	CASSRAGNTGELFF	TGCGCCAGCAGCCGGGCAGGGAACACCGGGGAGCTGTTTTTT
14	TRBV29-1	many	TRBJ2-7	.	CSVGVGSYTYEQYF	TGCAGCGTTGGGGTGGGTTCATATACCTACGAGCAGTACTTC
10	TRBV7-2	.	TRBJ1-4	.	CASSFEKLFF	TGTGCCAGCAGCTTTGAAAAACTGTTTTTT